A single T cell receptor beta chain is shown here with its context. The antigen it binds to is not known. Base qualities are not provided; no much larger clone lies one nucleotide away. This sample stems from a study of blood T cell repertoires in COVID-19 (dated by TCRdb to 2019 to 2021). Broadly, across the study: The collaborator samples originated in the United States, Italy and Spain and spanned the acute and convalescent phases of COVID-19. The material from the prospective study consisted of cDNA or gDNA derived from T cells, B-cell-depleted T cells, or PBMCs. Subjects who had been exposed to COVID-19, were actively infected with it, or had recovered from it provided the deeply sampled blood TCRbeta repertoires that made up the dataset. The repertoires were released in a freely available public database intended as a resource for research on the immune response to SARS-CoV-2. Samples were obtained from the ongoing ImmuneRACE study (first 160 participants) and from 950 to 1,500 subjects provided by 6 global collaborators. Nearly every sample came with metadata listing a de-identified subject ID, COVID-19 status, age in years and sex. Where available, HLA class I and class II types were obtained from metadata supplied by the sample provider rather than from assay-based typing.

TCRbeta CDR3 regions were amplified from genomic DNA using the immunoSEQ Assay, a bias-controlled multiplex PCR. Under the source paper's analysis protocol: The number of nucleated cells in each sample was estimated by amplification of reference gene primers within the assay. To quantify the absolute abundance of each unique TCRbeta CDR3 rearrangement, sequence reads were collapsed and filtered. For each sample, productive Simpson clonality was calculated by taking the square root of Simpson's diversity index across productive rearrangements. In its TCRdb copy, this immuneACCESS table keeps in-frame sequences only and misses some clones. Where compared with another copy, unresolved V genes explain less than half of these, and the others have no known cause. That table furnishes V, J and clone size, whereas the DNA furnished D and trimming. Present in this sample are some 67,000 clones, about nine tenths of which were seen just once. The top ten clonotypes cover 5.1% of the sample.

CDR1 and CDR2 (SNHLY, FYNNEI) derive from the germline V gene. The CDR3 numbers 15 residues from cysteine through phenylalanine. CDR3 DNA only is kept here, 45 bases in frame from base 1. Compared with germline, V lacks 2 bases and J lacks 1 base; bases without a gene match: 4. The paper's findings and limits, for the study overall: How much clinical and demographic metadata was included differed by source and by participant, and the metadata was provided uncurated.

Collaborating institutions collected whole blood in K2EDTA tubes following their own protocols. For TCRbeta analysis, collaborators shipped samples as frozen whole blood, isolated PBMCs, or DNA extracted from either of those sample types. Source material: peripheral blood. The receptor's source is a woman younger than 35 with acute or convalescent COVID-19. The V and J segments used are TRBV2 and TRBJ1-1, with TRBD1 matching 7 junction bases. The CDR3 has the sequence CASSEWAGGNTEAFF. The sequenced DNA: TGTGCCAGCAGTGAATGGGCAGGGGGGAACACTGAAGCTTTCTTT.